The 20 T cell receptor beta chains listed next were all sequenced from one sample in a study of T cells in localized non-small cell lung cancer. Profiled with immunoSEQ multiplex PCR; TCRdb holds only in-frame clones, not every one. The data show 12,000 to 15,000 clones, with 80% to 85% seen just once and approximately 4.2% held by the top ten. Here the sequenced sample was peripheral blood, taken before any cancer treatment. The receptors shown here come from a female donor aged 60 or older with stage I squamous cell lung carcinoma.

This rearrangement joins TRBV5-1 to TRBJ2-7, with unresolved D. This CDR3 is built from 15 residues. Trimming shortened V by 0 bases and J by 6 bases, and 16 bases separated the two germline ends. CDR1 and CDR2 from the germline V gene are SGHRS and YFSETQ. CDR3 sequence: CASSLERTDVGEQYF. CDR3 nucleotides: TGCGCCAGCAGCTTGGAAAGGACCGACGTCGGCGAGCAGTACTTC.

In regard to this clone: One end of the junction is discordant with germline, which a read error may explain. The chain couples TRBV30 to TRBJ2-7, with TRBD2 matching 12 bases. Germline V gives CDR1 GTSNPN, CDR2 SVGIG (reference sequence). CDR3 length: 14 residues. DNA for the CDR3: TGTGCCTGGGGGACTAGCGGGCCGGCCGGGGAGCACCACTTC. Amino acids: CAWGTSGPAGEHHF.

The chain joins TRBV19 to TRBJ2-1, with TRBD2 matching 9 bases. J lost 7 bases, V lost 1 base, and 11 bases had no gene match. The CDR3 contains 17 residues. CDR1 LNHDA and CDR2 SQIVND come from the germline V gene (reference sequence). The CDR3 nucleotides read TGTGCCAGTAGTATAGGAGGGGCTAGCGGGACCAGGAATGAGCAGTTCTTC. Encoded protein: CASSIGGASGTRNEQFF.

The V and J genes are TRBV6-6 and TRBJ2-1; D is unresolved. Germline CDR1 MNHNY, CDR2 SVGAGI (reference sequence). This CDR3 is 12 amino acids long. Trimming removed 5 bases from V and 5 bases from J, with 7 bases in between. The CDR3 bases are TGTGCCAGCAGTCGTCCCGACAATGAGCAGTTCTTC. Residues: CASSRPDNEQFF.

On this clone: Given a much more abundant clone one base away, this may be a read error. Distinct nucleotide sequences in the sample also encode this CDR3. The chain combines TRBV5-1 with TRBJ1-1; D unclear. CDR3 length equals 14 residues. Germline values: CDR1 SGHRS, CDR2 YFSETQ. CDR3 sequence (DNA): TGCGCCAGCAGTTTGGGCCTGTCGGGGACTGAAGCTTTCTTT. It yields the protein CASSLGLSGTEAFF.

As DNA, the CDR3 is TGCGCCAGCAGCTTGGAAGGGAGCTCCTACAATGAGCAGTTCTTC. It is translated as CASSLEGSSYNEQFF. The gene calls are TRBV5-1 and TRBJ2-1; a possible D gene is TRBD2 (5 bases). In germline, CDR1 is SGHRS, CDR2 YFSETQ. Trimming stripped 0 bases from V and 0 bases from J, with 7 bases between. The CDR3 is made up of 15 amino acids.

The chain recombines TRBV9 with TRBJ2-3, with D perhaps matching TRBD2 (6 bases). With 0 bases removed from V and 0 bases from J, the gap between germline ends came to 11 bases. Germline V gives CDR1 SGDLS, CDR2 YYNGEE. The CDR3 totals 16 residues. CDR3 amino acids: CASSVGPGVSTDTQYF. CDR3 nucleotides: TGTGCCAGCAGCGTAGGACCGGGGGTGAGCACAGATACGCAGTATTTT.

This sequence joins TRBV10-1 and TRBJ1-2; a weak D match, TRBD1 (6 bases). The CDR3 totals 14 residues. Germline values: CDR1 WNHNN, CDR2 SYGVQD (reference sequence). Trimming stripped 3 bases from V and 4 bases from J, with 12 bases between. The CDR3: CASSEPQGPYGYTF. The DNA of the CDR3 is TGCGCCAGCAGTGAACCACAGGGACCCTATGGCTACACCTTC.

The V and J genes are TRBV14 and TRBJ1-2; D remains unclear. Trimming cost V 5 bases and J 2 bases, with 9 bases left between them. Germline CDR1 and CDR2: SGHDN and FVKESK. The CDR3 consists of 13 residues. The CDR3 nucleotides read TGTGCCAGCAGCGTGAGCAGGAACTATGGCTACACCTTC. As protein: CASSVSRNYGYTF.

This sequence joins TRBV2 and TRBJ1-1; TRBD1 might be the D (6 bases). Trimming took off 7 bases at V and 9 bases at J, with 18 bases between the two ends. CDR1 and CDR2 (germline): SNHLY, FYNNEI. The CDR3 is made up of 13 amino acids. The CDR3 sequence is CASTVTPGQKAFF. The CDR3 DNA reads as TGTGCCAGCACCGTAACACCGGGACAAAAAGCTTTCTTT.

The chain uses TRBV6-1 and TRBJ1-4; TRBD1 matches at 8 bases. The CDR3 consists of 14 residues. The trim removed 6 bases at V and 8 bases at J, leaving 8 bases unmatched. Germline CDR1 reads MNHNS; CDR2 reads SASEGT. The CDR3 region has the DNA TGTGCCAGCAGGAGGACAGGGTCTGGCGAAAAACTGTTTTTT. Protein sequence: CASRRTGSGEKLFF.

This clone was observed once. DNA for the CDR3: TGTGCCATCAGTGAGTCGAGGTGGCAGGGGGCGACCCAGTACTTC. This gives the protein CAISESRWQGATQYF. The rearrangement links TRBV10-3 to TRBJ2-5; 8 bases map to TRBD1. This CDR3 spans 15 amino acids. J was trimmed by 7 bases and V by 0 bases; bases with no gene match: 7. The germline CDR1 and CDR2 sequences are ENHRY and SYGVKD.

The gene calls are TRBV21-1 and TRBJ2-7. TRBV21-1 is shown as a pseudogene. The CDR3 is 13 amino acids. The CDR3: CASSNPYGEEQYF. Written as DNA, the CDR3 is TGTGCCAGCAGCAATCCCTACGGCGAGGAGCAGTACTTC.

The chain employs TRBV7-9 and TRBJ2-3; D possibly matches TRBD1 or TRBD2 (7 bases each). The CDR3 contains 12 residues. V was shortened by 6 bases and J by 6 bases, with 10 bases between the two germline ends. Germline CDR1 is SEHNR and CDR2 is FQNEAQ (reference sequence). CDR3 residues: CASSQGGDTQYF. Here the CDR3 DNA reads TGTGCCAGCAGTCAGGGGGGGGATACGCAGTATTTT.

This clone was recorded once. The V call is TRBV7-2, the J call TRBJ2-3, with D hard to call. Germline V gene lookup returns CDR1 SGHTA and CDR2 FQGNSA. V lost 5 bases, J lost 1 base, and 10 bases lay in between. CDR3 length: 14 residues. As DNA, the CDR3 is TGTGCCAGCAGCGGCGTAGCACGCACAGATACGCAGTATTTT. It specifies CASSGVARTDTQYF. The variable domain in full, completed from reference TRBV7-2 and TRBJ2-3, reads GAGVSQSPSNKVTEKGKDVELRCDPISGHTALYWYRQSLGQGLEFLIYFQGNSAPDKSGLPSDRFSAERTGGSVSTLTIQRTQQEDSAVYLCASSGVARTDTQYFGPGTRLTVL.

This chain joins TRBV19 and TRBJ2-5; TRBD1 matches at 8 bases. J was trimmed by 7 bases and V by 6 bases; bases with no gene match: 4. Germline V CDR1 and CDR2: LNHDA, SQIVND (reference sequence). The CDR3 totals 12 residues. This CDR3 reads CASSGQGRTQYF. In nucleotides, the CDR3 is TGTGCCAGTAGCGGACAGGGTCGGACCCAGTACTTC.

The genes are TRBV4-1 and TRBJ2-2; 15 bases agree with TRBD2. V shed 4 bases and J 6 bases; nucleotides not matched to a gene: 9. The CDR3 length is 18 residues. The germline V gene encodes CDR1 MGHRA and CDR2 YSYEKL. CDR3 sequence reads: CASSPAPGLAGGPGELFF. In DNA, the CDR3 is TGCGCCAGCAGCCCCGCCCCCGGACTAGCGGGGGGGCCCGGGGAGCTGTTTTTT.

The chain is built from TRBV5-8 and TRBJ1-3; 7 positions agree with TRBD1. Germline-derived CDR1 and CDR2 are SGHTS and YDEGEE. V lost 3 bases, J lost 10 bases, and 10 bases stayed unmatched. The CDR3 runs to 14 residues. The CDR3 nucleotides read TGTGCCAGCAGCTACGGACAGGCGGGTATGACCATATATTTT. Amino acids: CASSYGQAGMTIYF. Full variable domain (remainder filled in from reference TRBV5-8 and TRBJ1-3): EAGVTQSPTHLIKTRGQQATLRCSPISGHTSVYWYQQALGLGLQFLLWYDEGEERNRGNFPPRFSGRQFPNYSSELNVNALELEDSALYLCASSYGQAGMTIYFGEGSWLTVV.

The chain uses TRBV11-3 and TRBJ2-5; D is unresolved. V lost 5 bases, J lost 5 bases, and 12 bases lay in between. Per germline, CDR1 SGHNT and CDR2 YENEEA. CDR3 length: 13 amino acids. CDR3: CASSAENGETQYF. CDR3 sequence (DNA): TGTGCCAGCAGCGCGGAAAACGGGGAGACCCAGTACTTC.

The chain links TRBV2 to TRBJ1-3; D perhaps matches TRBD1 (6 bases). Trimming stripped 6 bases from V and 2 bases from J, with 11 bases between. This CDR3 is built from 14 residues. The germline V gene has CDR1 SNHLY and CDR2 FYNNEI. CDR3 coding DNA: TGTGCCAGCAGGACGGCAGGGGCTGGAAACACCATATATTTT. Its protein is CASRTAGAGNTIYF.